The sample holds many counts of the clone carrying this T cell receptor (beta chain). Its antigen remains unidentified. In TCRdb, the reads were re-called with MiXCR into one record per CDR3 protein. The sample has 15,000 to 20,000 distinct CDR3 sequences, about 20% seen once. This CDR3 comprises 15 residues. CDR1 and CDR2 from the germline V gene are SGHTA and FQGNSA. V gave up 2 bases and J gave up 9 bases; unmatched junction bases: 6. This entry is derived from a study of lung T cells in sarcoidosis with Löfgren's syndrome. Study information: CD4+ T cells build up in sarcoidosis bronchoalveolar lavage fluid. Overall study findings and caveats: TRAV12-1 and TRBV2 were reportedly most expanded in Löfgren's patients. These T cells possibly recognize a putative, unidentified sarcoidosis-associated antigen.

Sequencing was performed on CD4+ T cells from PBMCs. This sequence was found in a human donor with sarcoidosis (Löfgren's syndrome or another form), or a control subject (not recorded which). The V call is TRBV7-2, the J call TRBJ2-1, with 11 bases that match TRBD2. The CDR3: CASSLKVAGGVEQFF. The CDR3 bases are TGTGCCAGCAGCTTAAAGGTAGCGGGAGGGGTTGAGCAGTTCTTC.